This TCR beta chain appears in the sequencing data of a study of cytomegalovirus exposure and HLA in healthy donors. In the study overall: The same platform as the approximately 730 first-cohort repertoires was used for the 90 to 150 validation repertoires, a later analysis reported.

Trimming stripped 4 bases from V and 0 bases from J, with 11 bases between. Germline V CDR1 and CDR2: SGHNT, YENEEA. This CDR3 is built from 15 residues. Study-wide results and caveats: Altogether, 170 or so TCR beta chains were recorded as cytomegalovirus-associated.

Assay used: immunoSEQ multiplex PCR; TCRdb lists only in-frame clones, some missing. The sample holds some 130,000 clones, 70% to 85% seen once. Worth noting for this clone: The antigen is not known.

The receptor was isolated from a man aged 30 to 39 in good health and CMV-seropositive. The sample consisted of PBMCs. This rearrangement joins TRBV11-3 to TRBJ2-3; tentatively, D is TRBD2 (6 bases). In nucleotides, the CDR3 is TGTGCCAGCAGCTCAGGAGGGTCTAGCACAGATACGCAGTATTTT. Translated, it gives CASSSGGSSTDTQYF. Complete variable domain (other parts from reference TRBV11-3 and TRBJ2-3): EAGVVQSPRYKIIEKKQPVAFWCNPISGHNTLYWYLQNLGQGPELLIRYENEEAVDDSQLPKDRFSAERLKGVDSTLKIQPAELGDSAVYLCASSSGGSSTDTQYFGPGTRLTVL.